The rows below give T cell receptor beta chains drawn from one sample of a study of blood T cell repertoires in COVID-19. Measured with immunoSEQ multiplex PCR; TCRdb has only the in-frame clones, and not every one. The sample records roughly 190,000 clones, approximately 90% being singletons. The sequenced material came from peripheral blood. All receptors come from a man aged 40-49 years with active or convalescent COVID-19. Both conserved end residues are part of each CDR3. A D gene is named only where the DNA matches it firmly. Not all rows give a size; the values are once, few, many and, for expanded clones, a class.

J gene: TRBJ2-1; clone size: once; D gene: TRBD1; CDR3 length: 16; V gene: TRBV5-1; CDR3 protein: CASSFRQGGLYNEQFF; CDR3 DNA: TGCGCCAGCAGCTTCCGACAGGGCGGTCTCTACAATGAGCAGTTCTTC
J gene: TRBJ1-4; clone size: -; D gene: -; CDR3 length: 15; V gene: TRBV19; CDR3 protein: CASSIVGREGEKLFF; CDR3 DNA: TGTGCCAGTAGTATCGTCGGCAGGGAGGGTGAAAAACTGTTTTTT
J gene: TRBJ2-7; clone size: -; D gene: TRBD2; CDR3 length: 13; V gene: TRBV11-3; CDR3 protein: CASSTLAGVEQYF; CDR3 DNA: TGTGCCAGCAGCACCCTGGCGGGAGTCGAGCAGTACTTC
J gene: TRBJ2-7; clone size: -; D gene: TRBD2; CDR3 length: 14; V gene: TRBV15; CDR3 protein: CATSNRTSAHEQYF; CDR3 DNA: TGTGCCACCAGCAACCGGACTAGCGCCCACGAGCAGTACTTC
J gene: TRBJ2-7; clone size: -; D gene: TRBD1; CDR3 length: 14; V gene: TRBV19; CDR3 protein: CASSTGTGASQQYF; CDR3 DNA: TGTGCCAGTAGTACCGGGACAGGGGCCTCCCAGCAGTACTTC
J gene: TRBJ2-3; clone size: -; D gene: -; CDR3 length: 15; V gene: TRBV10-3; CDR3 protein: CATRRGEQGTDTQYF; CDR3 DNA: TGTGCCACGCGGCGTGGGGAGCAGGGCACAGATACGCAGTATTTT
J gene: TRBJ2-7; clone size: -; D gene: -; CDR3 length: 13; V gene: TRBV5-1; CDR3 protein: CASSLIQGGEQYF; CDR3 DNA: TGCGCCAGCAGCTTGATACAGGGTGGCGAGCAGTACTTC
J gene: TRBJ2-7; clone size: -; D gene: TRBD2; CDR3 length: 16; V gene: TRBV6-5; CDR3 protein: CASSYPRLAGDYEQYF; CDR3 DNA: TGTGCCAGCAGTTACCCTCGACTAGCGGGGGACTACGAGCAGTACTTC
J gene: TRBJ1-5; clone size: -; D gene: -; CDR3 length: 14; V gene: TRBV6-5; CDR3 protein: CASKRTDSNQPQHF; CDR3 DNA: TGTGCCAGCAAAAGGACAGATAGCAATCAGCCCCAGCATTTT
J gene: TRBJ2-4; clone size: -; D gene: -; CDR3 length: 18; V gene: TRBV3-1/TRBV3-2; CDR3 protein: CASSHRRGQGGGQNIQYF; CDR3 DNA: TGTGCCAGCAGCCATAGAAGAGGGCAGGGTGGGGGCCAAAACATTCAGTACTTC
J gene: TRBJ2-6; clone size: -; D gene: -; CDR3 length: 17; V gene: TRBV7-8; CDR3 protein: CASSIPTVSSGANVLTF; CDR3 DNA: TGTGCCAGCAGCATTCCGACAGTGAGCTCTGGGGCCAACGTCCTGACTTTC
J gene: TRBJ1-6; clone size: -; D gene: -; CDR3 length: 15; V gene: TRBV10-1; CDR3 protein: CASSEFSRGGSPLHF; CDR3 DNA: TGCGCCAGCAGTGAGTTTTCCAGGGGCGGTTCACCCCTCCACTTT
J gene: TRBJ2-5; clone size: -; D gene: -; CDR3 length: 16; V gene: TRBV11-2; CDR3 protein: CASSSRRTIIQETQYF; CDR3 DNA: TGTGCCAGCAGTTCCCGCCGGACAATTATACAAGAGACCCAGTACTTC
J gene: TRBJ1-2; clone size: -; D gene: -; CDR3 length: 21; V gene: TRBV9; CDR3 protein: CASTSLEASLDLIGGHYGNTF; CDR3 DNA: TGTGCCAGCACCAGCCTTGAGGCCTCACTCGATCTCATCGGTGGACACTACGGCAACACCTTC
J gene: TRBJ1-2; clone size: -; D gene: TRBD1; CDR3 length: 15; V gene: TRBV20-1; CDR3 protein: CSASTGTGGDYGYTF; CDR3 DNA: TGCAGTGCTAGTACAGGGACAGGGGGCGACTATGGCTACACCTTC
J gene: TRBJ2-2; clone size: -; D gene: -; CDR3 length: 18; V gene: TRBV12-5; CDR3 protein: CASAVEKKERLSGWELFF; CDR3 DNA: TGTGCTAGTGCCGTTGAAAAGAAAGAGAGGCTCAGTGGGTGGGAGCTGTTTTTT
J gene: TRBJ1-6; clone size: -; D gene: -; CDR3 length: 14; V gene: TRBV27; CDR3 protein: CASSWRGGNSPLHF; CDR3 DNA: TGTGCCAGCAGTTGGAGAGGCGGAAATTCACCCCTCCACTTT
J gene: TRBJ1-2; clone size: once; D gene: -; CDR3 length: 13; V gene: TRBV6-5; CDR3 protein: CASSNRLIAGYTF; CDR3 DNA: TGTGCCAGCAGTAACCGTCTTATAGCTGGCTACACCTTC
J gene: TRBJ2-2; clone size: few; D gene: -; CDR3 length: 14; V gene: TRBV5-1; CDR3 protein: CASRPIPGAGELFF; CDR3 DNA: TGCGCCAGCAGACCAATCCCGGGGGCCGGGGAGCTGTTTTTT
J gene: TRBJ1-4; clone size: -; D gene: TRBD1; CDR3 length: 15; V gene: TRBV5-6; CDR3 protein: CASSLTGAGNEKLFF; CDR3 DNA: TGTGCCAGCAGCTTAACAGGGGCCGGTAATGAAAAACTGTTTTTT
J gene: TRBJ1-2; clone size: -; D gene: -; CDR3 length: 17; V gene: TRBV4-3; CDR3 protein: CASSRADKLAGNYGYTF; CDR3 DNA: TGCGCCAGCAGCCGTGCGGATAAGTTGGCGGGGAACTATGGCTACACCTTC
J gene: TRBJ1-6; clone size: -; D gene: -; CDR3 length: 18; V gene: TRBV12-2; CDR3 protein: CASRTERGQGSYNSPLHF; CDR3 DNA: TGTGCAAGTCGCACCGAAAGGGGACAGGGGTCCTATAATTCACCCCTCCACTTT
J gene: TRBJ1-5; clone size: -; D gene: -; CDR3 length: 15; V gene: TRBV15; CDR3 protein: CATSRDPKGSQPQHF; CDR3 DNA: TGTGCCACCAGCAGAGATCCGAAGGGGTCTCAGCCCCAGCATTTT
J gene: TRBJ2-6; clone size: once; D gene: TRBD1; CDR3 length: 19; V gene: TRBV6-4; CDR3 protein: CASSDSLGQGFAGANVLTF; CDR3 DNA: TGTGCCAGCAGTGACTCCCTTGGACAGGGATTTGCTGGGGCCAACGTCCTGACTTTC
J gene: TRBJ2-7; clone size: -; D gene: -; CDR3 length: 15; V gene: TRBV6-5; CDR3 protein: CASSYSYDYTYEQYF; CDR3 DNA: TGTGCCAGCAGTTACTCGTACGACTACACCTACGAGCAGTACTTC
J gene: TRBJ2-2; clone size: once; D gene: -; CDR3 length: 17; V gene: TRBV5-1; CDR3 protein: CASSLITVQANTGELFF; CDR3 DNA: TGCGCCAGCAGCTTGATTACGGTCCAAGCGAACACCGGGGAGCTGTTTTTT
J gene: TRBJ2-7; clone size: -; D gene: -; CDR3 length: 13; V gene: TRBV6-5; CDR3 protein: CVSSPESSYEQYF; CDR3 DNA: TGTGTCAGCAGTCCGGAGAGCTCCTACGAGCAGTACTTC
J gene: TRBJ1-3; clone size: once; D gene: TRBD1; CDR3 length: 15; V gene: TRBV6-5; CDR3 protein: CASRQQGQSGNTIYF; CDR3 DNA: TGTGCCAGCAGACAACAGGGGCAATCTGGAAACACCATATATTTT
J gene: TRBJ2-1; clone size: -; D gene: TRBD2; CDR3 length: 17; V gene: TRBV27; CDR3 protein: CASSSTPSGRSYNEQFF; CDR3 DNA: TGTGCCAGCAGTTCAACTCCTAGCGGGCGATCCTACAATGAGCAGTTCTTC
J gene: TRBJ2-7; clone size: -; D gene: TRBD1; CDR3 length: 14; V gene: TRBV3-1/TRBV3-2; CDR3 protein: CASSRGQGVYEQYF; CDR3 DNA: TGTGCCAGCAGCCGAGGACAGGGGGTGTACGAGCAGTACTTC
J gene: TRBJ1-2; clone size: -; D gene: -; CDR3 length: 13; V gene: TRBV9; CDR3 protein: CASSVETGYGYTF; CDR3 DNA: TGTGCCAGCAGCGTAGAGACAGGCTATGGCTACACCTTC
J gene: TRBJ2-3; clone size: -; D gene: TRBD2; CDR3 length: 16; V gene: TRBV5-5; CDR3 protein: CASSTPSGRVSDTQYF; CDR3 DNA: TGTGCCAGCAGCACACCTAGCGGGAGAGTTTCAGATACGCAGTATTTT
J gene: TRBJ1-2; clone size: -; D gene: -; CDR3 length: 16; V gene: TRBV11-2; CDR3 protein: CASSLDLKQGPYGYTF; CDR3 DNA: TGTGCCAGCAGCTTAGACCTTAAACAGGGCCCCTATGGCTACACCTTC
J gene: TRBJ1-6; clone size: -; D gene: -; CDR3 length: 12; V gene: TRBV28; CDR3 protein: CASSLGRPPLHF; CDR3 DNA: TGTGCCAGCAGTCTGGGGCGTCCACCCCTCCACTTT
J gene: TRBJ2-7; clone size: -; D gene: -; CDR3 length: 14; V gene: TRBV5-8; CDR3 protein: CASSLYRSSYEQYF; CDR3 DNA: TGTGCCAGCAGCTTGTACAGGTCCTCCTACGAGCAGTACTTC
J gene: TRBJ1-1; clone size: -; D gene: -; CDR3 length: 14; V gene: TRBV5-1; CDR3 protein: CASSFAAADTEAFF; CDR3 DNA: TGCGCCAGCAGCTTTGCGGCCGCGGACACTGAAGCTTTCTTT
J gene: TRBJ2-3; clone size: once; D gene: -; CDR3 length: 17; V gene: TRBV7-2; CDR3 protein: CASSSQRYGAYTDTQYF; CDR3 DNA: TGTGCCAGCAGCTCCCAACGGTATGGGGCATACACAGATACGCAGTATTTT
J gene: TRBJ2-7; clone size: few; D gene: -; CDR3 length: 14; V gene: TRBV6-6; CDR3 protein: CASSYGQDSYEQYF; CDR3 DNA: TGTGCCAGCAGTTACGGGCAGGATTCCTACGAGCAGTACTTC
J gene: TRBJ1-4; clone size: -; D gene: -; CDR3 length: 16; V gene: TRBV27; CDR3 protein: CASSTLNGPGLQKLFF; CDR3 DNA: TGTGCCAGCAGTACCCTAAACGGGCCCGGACTCCAAAAACTGTTTTTT
J gene: TRBJ1-2; clone size: -; D gene: TRBD1; CDR3 length: 14; V gene: TRBV6-5; CDR3 protein: CASSKRDRVDGYTF; CDR3 DNA: TGTGCCAGCAGTAAGAGAGACAGGGTAGATGGCTACACCTTC
J gene: TRBJ1-4; clone size: -; D gene: -; CDR3 length: 13; V gene: TRBV30; CDR3 protein: CAWSAFGGPVLFF; CDR3 DNA: TGTGCCTGGAGTGCCTTCGGGGGGCCCGTGTTGTTTTTT
J gene: TRBJ2-7; clone size: few; D gene: -; CDR3 length: 12; V gene: TRBV20-1; CDR3 protein: CSASPNMNEQYF; CDR3 DNA: TGCAGTGCTAGTCCTAATATGAACGAGCAGTACTTC
J gene: TRBJ2-7; clone size: -; D gene: TRBD1; CDR3 length: 14; V gene: TRBV5-8; CDR3 protein: CASSSWTGVHEQYF; CDR3 DNA: TGTGCCAGCAGCTCGTGGACAGGGGTTCACGAGCAGTACTTC
J gene: TRBJ2-5; clone size: few; D gene: -; CDR3 length: 13; V gene: TRBV5-1; CDR3 protein: CASSLASEETQYF; CDR3 DNA: TGCGCCAGCAGCTTGGCATCAGAAGAGACCCAGTACTTC
J gene: TRBJ1-2; clone size: -; D gene: -; CDR3 length: 15; V gene: TRBV19; CDR3 protein: CASRAGSGRHYGYTF; CDR3 DNA: TGTGCCAGTAGGGCGGGGTCAGGACGACACTATGGCTACACCTTC
J gene: TRBJ1-4; clone size: -; D gene: -; CDR3 length: 17; V gene: TRBV4-2; CDR3 protein: CASSQEVKKRSNEKLFF; CDR3 DNA: TGTGCCAGCAGCCAAGAAGTTAAAAAACGGTCTAATGAAAAACTGTTTTTT
J gene: TRBJ1-5; clone size: once; D gene: TRBD1; CDR3 length: 14; V gene: TRBV7-9; CDR3 protein: CASSSQGGNQPQHF; CDR3 DNA: TGTGCCAGCAGCTCACAGGGGGGCAATCAGCCCCAGCATTTT
J gene: TRBJ2-5; clone size: -; D gene: -; CDR3 length: 12; V gene: TRBV7-2; CDR3 protein: CASSATTRTQYF; CDR3 DNA: TGTGCCAGCAGCGCGACGACTAGGACCCAATACTTC
J gene: TRBJ2-7; clone size: -; D gene: -; CDR3 length: 13; V gene: TRBV24-1; CDR3 protein: CATSAVEINEQYF; CDR3 DNA: TGTGCCACCAGTGCCGTCGAGATCAACGAGCAGTACTTC
J gene: TRBJ2-3; clone size: -; D gene: -; CDR3 length: 15; V gene: TRBV7-3; CDR3 protein: CASSPTGLHTDTQYF; CDR3 DNA: TGTGCCAGCAGCCCCACGGGACTTCACACAGATACGCAGTATTTT
J gene: TRBJ2-7; clone size: once; D gene: TRBD2; CDR3 length: 17; V gene: TRBV2; CDR3 protein: CASRVHLAGGPSDEQYF; CDR3 DNA: TGTGCCAGCAGAGTCCATCTAGCGGGAGGCCCCTCGGACGAGCAGTACTTC
J gene: TRBJ1-6; clone size: -; D gene: TRBD1; CDR3 length: 14; V gene: TRBV7-2; CDR3 protein: CASSRDRGIPPLHF; CDR3 DNA: TGTGCCAGCAGCCGGGACAGGGGGATACCACCCCTCCACTTT
J gene: TRBJ1-2; clone size: -; D gene: TRBD1; CDR3 length: 17; V gene: TRBV5-6; CDR3 protein: CASSLQKGGTGIYGYTF; CDR3 DNA: TGTGCCAGCAGCCTACAGAAGGGCGGGACAGGAATCTATGGCTACACCTTC
J gene: TRBJ1-5; clone size: -; D gene: TRBD1; CDR3 length: 14; V gene: TRBV6-5; CDR3 protein: CASKEDRGTQPQHF; CDR3 DNA: TGTGCCAGCAAAGAGGACAGGGGAACTCAGCCCCAGCATTTT
J gene: TRBJ1-2; clone size: once; D gene: TRBD1; CDR3 length: 12; V gene: TRBV4-3; CDR3 protein: CASSHMTGGYTF; CDR3 DNA: TGCGCCAGCAGCCACATGACAGGGGGCTACACCTTC